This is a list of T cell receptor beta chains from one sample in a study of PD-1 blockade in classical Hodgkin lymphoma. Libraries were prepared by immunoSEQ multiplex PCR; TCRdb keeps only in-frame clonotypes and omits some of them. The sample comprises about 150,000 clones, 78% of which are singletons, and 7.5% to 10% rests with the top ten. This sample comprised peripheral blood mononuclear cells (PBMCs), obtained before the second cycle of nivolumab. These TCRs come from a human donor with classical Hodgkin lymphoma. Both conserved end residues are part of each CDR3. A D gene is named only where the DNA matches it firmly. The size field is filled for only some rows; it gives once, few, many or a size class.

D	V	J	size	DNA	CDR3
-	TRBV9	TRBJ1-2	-	TGTGCCAGCAGCGTCGGCGGGGGGGCCTATGGCTACACCTTC	CASSVGGGAYGYTF
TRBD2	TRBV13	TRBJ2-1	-	TGTGCCAGCAGCTCCGTGACTAGCGGGAGGGAGAGGAATGAGCAGTTCTTC	CASSSVTSGRERNEQFF
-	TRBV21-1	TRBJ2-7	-	TGTGCCAGCGGAACCGGGACAGGGCCATCCTACGAGCAGTACTTC	CASGTGTGPSYEQYF
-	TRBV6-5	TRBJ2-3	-	TGTGCCAGCAGTTACGCACCGCATACAGATACGCAGTATTTT	CASSYAPHTDTQYF
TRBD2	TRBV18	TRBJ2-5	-	TGTGCCAGCTCACCACAAGCGGGAGAAGAGACCCAGTACTTC	CASSPQAGEETQYF
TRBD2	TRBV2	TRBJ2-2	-	TGTGCCGCGGCCACCCCGGGGGGGCCGGCCGGGGAGCTGTTTTTT	CAAATPGGPAGELFF
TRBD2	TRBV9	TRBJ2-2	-	TGTGCCAGCAGCTCGAGACTAGCGGGAGTCGGGGAGCTGTTTTTT	CASSSRLAGVGELFF
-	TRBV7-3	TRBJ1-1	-	TGTGCCAGCAGCCCGGACAGAGACACTGAAGCTTTCTTT	CASSPDRDTEAFF
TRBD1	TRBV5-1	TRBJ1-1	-	TGCGCCAGCAGCCTTCGACAGGGGGCGCGAACTGAAGCTTTCTTT	CASSLRQGARTEAFF
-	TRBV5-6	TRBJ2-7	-	TGTGCCAGCAGCTTCGGGGGCTCCTACGAGCAGTACTTC	CASSFGGSYEQYF
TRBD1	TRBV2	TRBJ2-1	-	TGTGCCAGCAGGGAACGGACAGGGAGACACAATGAGCAGTTCTTC	CASRERTGRHNEQFF
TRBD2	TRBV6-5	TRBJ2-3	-	TGTGCCACCTCAAGCGGGCTAGCGGGAGTTACGCAGTATTTT	CATSSGLAGVTQYF
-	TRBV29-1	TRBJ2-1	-	TGCAGCGTTGATTACAATGAGCAGTTCTTC	CSVDYNEQFF
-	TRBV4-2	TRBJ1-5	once	TGTGCCAGCAGCCAAGAAGCACAGCCCAATCAGCCCCAGCATTTT	CASSQEAQPNQPQHF
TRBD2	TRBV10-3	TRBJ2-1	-	TGTGCCATCAGTGAGCCGACTAGCGGGGGTTACAATGAGCAGTTCTTC	CAISEPTSGGYNEQFF
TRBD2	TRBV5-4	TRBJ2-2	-	TGTGCCAGCAGACCGGGGGGGAACACCGGGGAGCTGTTTTTT	CASRPGGNTGELFF
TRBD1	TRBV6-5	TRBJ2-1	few	TGTGCCAGCCGGACAGGGAGATCCTACAATGAGCAGTTCTTC	CASRTGRSYNEQFF
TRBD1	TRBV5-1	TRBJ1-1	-	TGCGCCAGCAGCTTACTGGGACAGGGAGCCACTGAAGCTTTCTTT	CASSLLGQGATEAFF
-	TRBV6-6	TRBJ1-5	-	TGTGCCAGCAGGCTACAGGGCGGCAATCAGCCCCAGCATTTT	CASRLQGGNQPQHF
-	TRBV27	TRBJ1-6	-	TGTGCCAGCAGCAGGGATCGGAATAATTCACCCCTCCACTTT	CASSRDRNNSPLHF
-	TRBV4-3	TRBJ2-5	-	TGCGCCAGCAGCCTCGACCAGCGGTGGGAGACCCAGTACTTC	CASSLDQRWETQYF
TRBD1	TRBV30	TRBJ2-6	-	TGTGCCTGGAACCTCTGGGGACAGGGGGCATCTGGGGCCAACGTCCTGACTTTC	CAWNLWGQGASGANVLTF
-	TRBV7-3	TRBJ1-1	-	TGTGCCAGCAGCTTACAGGGGATGAACACTGAAGCTTTCTTT	CASSLQGMNTEAFF
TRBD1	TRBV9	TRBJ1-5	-	TGTGCCAGCAGCGTATCCGACAGGGGCGATCAGCCCCAGCATTTT	CASSVSDRGDQPQHF
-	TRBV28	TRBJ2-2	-	TGTGCCAGCAGTTTATTCTCAGTATTAAGAACCGGGGAGCTGTTTTTT	CASSLFSVLRTGELFF
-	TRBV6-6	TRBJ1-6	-	TGTGCCAGCCTTAACAGGGAGTTTAATTCACCCCTCCACTTT	CASLNREFNSPLHF
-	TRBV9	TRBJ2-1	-	TGTGCCAGCAGCCCCCCCGGTACCCCCAATGAGCAGTTCTTC	CASSPPGTPNEQFF
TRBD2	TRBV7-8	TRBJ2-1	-	TGTGCCAGCAGCAGGGGACTAGAAGAGCAGTTCTTC	CASSRGLEEQFF
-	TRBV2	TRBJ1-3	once	TGTGCCAGTGGGCAGTTGGAGGAAAACACCATATATTTT	CASGQLEENTIYF
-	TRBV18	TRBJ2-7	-	TGTGCCAGCTCACCGACAGTCTCCTACGAGCAGTACTTC	CASSPTVSYEQYF
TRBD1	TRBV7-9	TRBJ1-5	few	TGTGCCAGCAGCTGGGACAGCCACAATCAGCCCCAGCATTTT	CASSWDSHNQPQHF
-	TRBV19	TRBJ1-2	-	TGTGCCAGTAGTATAGCCGCAGGGTCAGGCTATGGCTACACCTTC	CASSIAAGSGYGYTF
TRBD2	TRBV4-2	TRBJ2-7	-	TGTGCCAGCAGCCAAGACTTCGGGAGGGCCGCGTACTTC	CASSQDFGRAAYF
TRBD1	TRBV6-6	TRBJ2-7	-	TGTGCCAGCAGACGAGTCGGGGACAGTTACGAGCAGTACTTC	CASRRVGDSYEQYF
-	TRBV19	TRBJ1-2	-	TGTGCCAGTAAGTCGTGGGTGAACGAAGATGGCTACACCTTC	CASKSWVNEDGYTF
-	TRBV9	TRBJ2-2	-	TGTGCCAGCACCCGCGACACCGGGGAGCTGTTTTTT	CASTRDTGELFF
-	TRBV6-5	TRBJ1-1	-	TGTGCCAGCAGAATGGACAGGAACACTGAAGCTTTCTTT	CASRMDRNTEAFF
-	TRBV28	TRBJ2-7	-	TGTGCCAGCAGTTTGGGGGCGGTCGGTCTCTACGAGCAGTACTTC	CASSLGAVGLYEQYF
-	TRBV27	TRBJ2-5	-	TGTGCCAGCAGTTTAGCCACCGGGGGCGCGCAAGAGACCCAGTACTTC	CASSLATGGAQETQYF
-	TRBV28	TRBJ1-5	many	TGTGCCAGCAGTAACCGGGACTGGAATAGCAATCAGCCCCAGCATTTT	CASSNRDWNSNQPQHF
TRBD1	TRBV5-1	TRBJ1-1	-	TGTGCCAGCAGCTGGACAGGGATTGAAGACACTGAAGCTTTCTTT	CASSWTGIEDTEAFF
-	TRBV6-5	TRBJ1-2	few	TGTGCCAGCAGTACGGGGGGCGGCTATGGCTACACCTTC	CASSTGGGYGYTF
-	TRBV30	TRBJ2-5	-	TGTGCCTGGAACGACATAGGAGGAGAGACCCAGTACTTC	CAWNDIGGETQYF
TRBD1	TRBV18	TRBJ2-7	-	TGTGCCAGCTCCGCCCCGGGACAGCCCTACGAGCAGTACTTC	CASSAPGQPYEQYF
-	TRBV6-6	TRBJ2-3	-	TGTGCCAGCAGTTCCCGGTTCACAGATACGCAGTATTTT	CASSSRFTDTQYF
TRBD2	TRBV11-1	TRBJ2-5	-	TGTGCCAGCAGCTTCGGGACTAGCGGGGGGGCCCAGTACTTC	CASSFGTSGGAQYF
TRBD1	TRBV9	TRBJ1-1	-	TGTGCCAGCAGCGCGCCGCAAGGGGGCTTGAACACTGAAGCTTTCTTT	CASSAPQGGLNTEAFF
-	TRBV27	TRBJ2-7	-	TGTGCCAGCAGTTTGGGTCCTAGGAGCTCCTACGAGCAGTACTTC	CASSLGPRSSYEQYF
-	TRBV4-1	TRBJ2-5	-	TGCGCCAGCAGCCAAGGTCAGGGGTTGTGGGAGACCCAGTACTTC	CASSQGQGLWETQYF
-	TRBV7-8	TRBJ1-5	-	TGTGCCAGCAGCTTATCCAATCAGCCCCAGCATTTT	CASSLSNQPQHF
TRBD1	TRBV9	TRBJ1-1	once	TGTGCCAGCAGCCCAAACTCAGGACAGGTGAACACTGAAGCTTTCTTT	CASSPNSGQVNTEAFF
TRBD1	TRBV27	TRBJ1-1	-	TGTGCCAGCAGTCCCAACAGGGGGCTAACTGAGGCTTTCTTT	CASSPNRGLTEAFF
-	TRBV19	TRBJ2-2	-	TGTGCCAGTAGTATCGGGTCAGACGGGGCCGGGGAGCTGTTTTTT	CASSIGSDGAGELFF
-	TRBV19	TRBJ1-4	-	TGTGCCAGTAGTCTGAACCGTAATGAAAAACTGTTTTTT	CASSLNRNEKLFF
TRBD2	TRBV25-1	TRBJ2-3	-	TGTGCCAGCAGTCTAGCGGGGGGCACAGATACGCAGTATTTT	CASSLAGGTDTQYF
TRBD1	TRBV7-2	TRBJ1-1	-	TGTGCCAGCAGTCCGGGACAGGGGGTTGTCGCTGAAGCTTTCTTT	CASSPGQGVVAEAFF
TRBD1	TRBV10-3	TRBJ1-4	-	TGTGCCATCAGTGATGGGGGAAGGCAGGGGGCAGGTCAATCAACTAATGAAAAACTGTTTTTT	CAISDGGRQGAGQSTNEKLFF
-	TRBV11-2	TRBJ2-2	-	TGTGCCAGCAGCTTGGACAGATACACCGGGGAGCTGTTTTTT	CASSLDRYTGELFF
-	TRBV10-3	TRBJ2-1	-	TGTGCCATCAGTTCCGGAGGGGGTGAGCAGTTCTTC	CAISSGGGEQFF